Listed below are T cell receptor beta chains from one sample, sequenced in a study of T cell repertoires in cytomegalovirus infection. TCRdb called the reads again in MiXCR, with one record for every CDR3 protein. The sample lists about 830,000 distinct CDR3 sequences, around a third occurring once. These receptors have no identified antigens. The source was cultured CD8+ T cells from PBMCs, collected from culture after CMV antigen stimulation. These receptors were taken from a human donor in good health (CMV status not recorded). Some clones in this sample may be carry-over from other donors' samples. CDR3s include the opening cysteine and the closing phenylalanine or tryptophan. The D gene is left open where the match is weak. Where a row states a size, it is once, few, many or the class of an expanded clone; other rows omit it.

J | size | D | V | CDR3 | DNA
TRBJ1-1 | - | - | TRBV19 | CASTFGGSRTEAFF | TGTGCCAGTACCTTTGGGGGGTCGCGGACTGAAGCTTTCTTT
TRBJ1-1 | - | - | TRBV5-6 | CASSFNRVTGTEAFF | TGTGCCAGCAGCTTCAACAGGGTTACGGGCACTGAAGCTTTCTTT
TRBJ2-3 | once | - | TRBV13 | CTSSLFRADTQYF | TGTACCAGCAGCTTATTCAGAGCGGATACGCAGTATTTT
TRBJ2-2 | few | - | TRBV27 | CASSFLGGLGELFF | TGTGCCAGCAGTTTTCTGGGGGGCCTCGGGGAGCTGTTTTTT
TRBJ1-1 | - | - | TRBV27 | CASSLGHAQMTEAFF | TGTGCCAGCAGTTTAGGGCACGCCCAAATGACTGAAGCTTTCTTT
TRBJ2-1 | - | - | TRBV27 | CASSYAGNNEQFF | TGTGCCAGCAGTTATGCGGGTAACAATGAGCAGTTCTTC
TRBJ2-2 | few | - | TRBV4-1 | CASSQDPTNTGELFF | TGCGCCAGCAGCCAAGATCCCACGAACACCGGGGAGCTGTTTTTT
TRBJ2-5 | - | - | TRBV6-2/TRBV6-3 | CASSGDPTDWETQYF | TGTGCCAGCAGTGGCGACCCAACCGATTGGGAGACCCAGTACTTC
TRBJ1-1 | few | - | TRBV19 | CASSIWGDNTEAFF | TGTGCCAGTAGTATTTGGGGGGACAACACTGAAGCTTTCTTT
TRBJ2-5 | many | TRBD1 | TRBV7-8 | CASSLFGQGIAETQYF | TGTGCCAGCAGCCTCTTCGGACAGGGTATCGCAGAGACCCAGTACTTC
TRBJ2-1 | - | TRBD1 | TRBV27 | CASSPLPGGASYNEQFF | TGTGCCAGCAGCCCTCTCCCAGGGGGCGCCTCCTACAATGAGCAGTTCTTC
TRBJ1-2 | few | - | TRBV6-6 | CASIPRGYYNYGYTF | TGTGCCAGCATCCCACGGGGGTATTACAACTATGGCTACACCTTC
TRBJ2-1 | - | - | TRBV5-1 | CASSRPAYYNEQFF | TGCGCCAGCAGCAGACCGGCTTACTACAATGAGCAGTTCTTC
TRBJ2-1 | - | - | TRBV7-6 | CVSSLGSSYNEQFF | TGTGTCAGCAGCTTAGGTAGCTCCTACAATGAGCAGTTCTTC
TRBJ2-1 | - | TRBD2 | TRBV4-3 | CASSPGLDYNEQFF | TGCGCCAGCAGCCCCGGACTAGACTACAATGAGCAGTTCTTC
TRBJ1-4 | few | - | TRBV7-6 | CASSPKGQGNEKLFF | TGTGCCAGCAGCCCCAAAGGGCAGGGAAATGAAAAACTGTTTTTT
TRBJ1-5 | few | - | TRBV6-1 | CASSVAGFNQPQHF | TGTGCCAGCAGTGTGGCAGGGTTCAATCAGCCCCAGCATTTT
TRBJ1-2 | once | - | TRBV6-2/TRBV6-3 | CASSYSNVPRDGDWVYGYTF | TGTGCCAGCAGTTACTCGAATGTGCCCCGGGACGGAGATTGGGTCTATGGCTACACCTTC
TRBJ2-2 | - | TRBD1 | TRBV4-2 | CASSLKGQPTGELFF | TGTGCCAGCAGCCTCAAGGGACAGCCCACCGGGGAGCTGTTTTTT
TRBJ1-5 | - | - | TRBV19 | CASSMGGRLSLQPQHF | TGTGCCAGTAGTATGGGGGGCAGGCTATCCCTACAGCCCCAGCATTTT
TRBJ1-5 | once | - | TRBV28 | CASSSLRSRGGYKNQPQHF | TGTGCCAGCAGTTCTCTGCGGTCAAGGGGAGGCTACAAAAATCAGCCCCAGCATTTT
TRBJ2-2 | few | - | TRBV28 | CASRSTDTGELFF | TGTGCCAGTCGTTCCACGGACACCGGGGAGCTGTTTTTT
TRBJ1-1 | many | - | TRBV7-9 | CALGGGETEAFF | TGTGCCCTTGGAGGGGGGGAAACTGAAGCTTTCTTT
TRBJ2-3 | - | TRBD1 | TRBV27 | CASKKGQGTDTQYF | TGTGCCAGCAAGAAAGGACAGGGGACAGATACGCAGTATTTT
TRBJ2-7 | - | TRBD2 | TRBV6-6 | CASSYPSSGGSNEQYF | TGTGCCAGCAGTTACCCGAGTAGCGGGGGGTCAAACGAGCAGTACTTC
TRBJ2-7 | - | - | TRBV7-9 | CASSYTVDFYEQYF | TGTGCCAGCAGCTACACAGTGGATTTCTACGAGCAGTACTTC
TRBJ1-1 | - | - | TRBV28 | CASTFGGFMNTEAFF | TGTGCCAGCACCTTCGGCGGCTTCATGAACACTGAAGCTTTCTTT
TRBJ2-7 | many | TRBD2 | TRBV7-8 | CASSLAVTSGSYEQYF | TGTGCCAGCAGCTTAGCGGTGACTAGCGGTTCCTACGAGCAGTACTTC
TRBJ2-5 | many | - | TRBV7-6 | CASSLTPYQETQYF | TGTGCCAGCAGCTTAACACCGTACCAAGAGACCCAGTACTTC
TRBJ1-2 | - | TRBD1 | TRBV7-8 | CASSVPGQNYGYTF | TGTGCCAGCAGCGTTCCGGGACAGAACTATGGCTACACCTTC
TRBJ2-3 | - | - | TRBV20-1 | CSARIGPGDLKPGLGSVSF | TGCAGTGCTAGAATCGGCCCCGGGGACCTCAAGCCCGGGCTTGGTTCGGTCAGTTTT
TRBJ2-2 | many | - | TRBV12-3/TRBV12-4 | CASFYGELFF | TGTGCCAGCTTCTACGGGGAGCTGTTTTTT
TRBJ2-3 | - | - | TRBV29-1 | CSVERGHRTDTQYF | TGCAGCGTTGAGCGGGGACACCGCACAGATACGCAGTATTTT
TRBJ2-1 | - | TRBD2 | TRBV7-9 | CASSLRTSGPFGEQFF | TGTGCCAGCAGCCTGAGGACTAGCGGGCCCTTCGGGGAGCAGTTCTTC
TRBJ2-1 | few | - | TRBV29-1 | CSVGLGDNEQFF | TGCAGCGTGGGGCTCGGGGACAATGAGCAGTTCTTC
TRBJ2-3 | - | - | TRBV12-3/TRBV12-4 | CASSPSGDLGIRDTQYF | TGTGCCAGCAGTCCCTCAGGGGACTTGGGTATTCGTGATACGCAGTATTTT
TRBJ1-4 | - | TRBD1 | TRBV7-8 | CVSSSYQQGAGGANEKLFF | TGTGTCAGCAGCTCCTATCAACAGGGGGCGGGGGGAGCTAATGAAAAACTGTTTTTT
TRBJ1-5 | - | - | TRBV6-1 | CASSDWVRQPQHF | TGTGCCAGCAGTGACTGGGTCAGGCAGCCCCAGCATTTT
TRBJ2-1 | many | - | TRBV11-2 | CASSWLVGRNEQFF | TGTGCCAGCAGCTGGTTAGTGGGGCGGAATGAGCAGTTCTTC
TRBJ2-7 | - | TRBD1 | TRBV12-5 | CASASRTGIYEQYF | TGTGCTAGTGCCTCCCGGACAGGGATCTACGAGCAGTACTTC
TRBJ2-3 | - | - | TRBV5-4 | CASSLGYNPGDTQYF | TGTGCCAGCAGCTTGGGGTACAACCCGGGAGATACGCAGTATTTT
TRBJ1-2 | - | - | TRBV7-9 | CASSLPGGDGYTF | TGTGCCAGCAGCTTACCCGGGGGGGATGGCTACACCTTC
TRBJ2-5 | - | - | TRBV19 | CASSRPGLQRETQYF | TGTGCCAGTAGCCGACCTGGACTCCAAAGAGAGACCCAGTACTTC
TRBJ2-1 | - | - | TRBV27 | CASGRLGQNNEQFF | TGTGCCAGCGGCCGCCTCGGACAGAACAATGAGCAGTTCTTC
TRBJ1-5 | - | - | TRBV2 | CASSPWRFVSNQPQHF | TGTGCCAGCAGCCCTTGGCGTTTCGTAAGCAATCAGCCCCAGCATTTT
TRBJ1-5 | few | - | TRBV3-1 | CASSQDQGSNQPQHF | TGTGCCAGCAGCCAAGATCAGGGGAGCAATCAGCCCCAGCATTTT
TRBJ1-1 | - | - | TRBV6-1 | CASSVTVEVNTEAFF | TGTGCCAGCAGTGTAACGGTGGAGGTGAACACTGAAGCTTTCTTT
TRBJ2-1 | - | TRBD1 | TRBV29-1 | CSAPPGARGPYNEQFF | TGCAGCGCACCCCCAGGGGCCAGGGGGCCATACAATGAGCAGTTCTTC
TRBJ2-7 | - | - | TRBV13 | CASSLGDTRGEQYF | TGTGCCAGCAGCCTCGGGGACACCCGCGGCGAGCAGTACTTC
TRBJ2-3 | - | - | TRBV6-6 | CASSPTMGRNLDTQYF | TGTGCCAGCAGCCCCACTATGGGGAGAAACTTAGATACGCAGTATTTT
TRBJ2-2 | few | - | TRBV19 | CASSIRGLSGELFF | TGTGCCAGTAGTATCCGGGGGCTGTCCGGGGAGCTGTTTTTT
TRBJ1-2 | - | - | TRBV6-2/TRBV6-3 | CASNLNGYTF | TGTGCCAGCAATTTAAATGGCTACACCTTC
TRBJ1-2 | - | - | TRBV27 | CASSSHPADSYYGYTF | TGTGCCAGCAGTTCCCACCCAGCAGACAGTTACTATGGCTACACCTTC
TRBJ2-7 | - | - | TRBV20-1 | CSAPWGDIHYEQYF | TGCAGTGCCCCCTGGGGGGACATACACTACGAGCAGTACTTC
TRBJ1-1 | few | - | TRBV6-2/TRBV6-3 | CASSYSKRIGWTEAFF | TGTGCCAGCAGTTACTCGAAAAGAATAGGTTGGACTGAAGCTTTCTTT
TRBJ2-5 | - | - | TRBV7-8 | CASSLAQGKTQYF | TGTGCCAGCAGCTTAGCGCAGGGCAAGACCCAGTACTTC
TRBJ2-1 | many | - | TRBV7-6 | CASSFGGNPYNEQFF | TGTGCCAGCAGCTTCGGAGGGAACCCCTACAATGAGCAGTTCTTC
TRBJ1-5 | - | - | TRBV4-1 | CASSQGTDLNQPQHF | TGTGCCAGCAGCCAAGGGACCGACCTCAATCAGCCCCAGCATTTT
TRBJ2-5 | many | TRBD1 | TRBV12-3/TRBV12-4 | CASSPGTGGQYQETQYF | TGTGCCAGCAGTCCCGGGACAGGGGGACAGTACCAAGAGACCCAGTACTTC